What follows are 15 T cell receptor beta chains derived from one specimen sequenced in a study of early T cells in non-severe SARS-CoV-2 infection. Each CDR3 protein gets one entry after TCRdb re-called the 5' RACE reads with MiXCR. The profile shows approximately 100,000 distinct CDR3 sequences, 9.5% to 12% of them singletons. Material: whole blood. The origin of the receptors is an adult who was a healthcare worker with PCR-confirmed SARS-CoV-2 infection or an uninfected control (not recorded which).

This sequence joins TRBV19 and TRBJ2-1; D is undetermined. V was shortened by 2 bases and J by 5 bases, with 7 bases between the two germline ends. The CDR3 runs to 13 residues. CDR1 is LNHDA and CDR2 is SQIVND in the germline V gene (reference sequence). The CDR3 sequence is CASSINSNNEQFF. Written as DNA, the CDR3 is TGTGCCAGTAGTATAAACAGCAACAATGAGCAGTTCTTC.

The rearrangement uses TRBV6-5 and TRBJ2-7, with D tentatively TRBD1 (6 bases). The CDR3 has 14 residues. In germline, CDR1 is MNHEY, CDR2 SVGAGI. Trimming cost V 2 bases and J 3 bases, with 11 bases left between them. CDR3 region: CASSYIGQRYEQYF. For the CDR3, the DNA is TGTGCCAGCAGTTACATCGGACAGCGCTACGAGCAGTACTTC.

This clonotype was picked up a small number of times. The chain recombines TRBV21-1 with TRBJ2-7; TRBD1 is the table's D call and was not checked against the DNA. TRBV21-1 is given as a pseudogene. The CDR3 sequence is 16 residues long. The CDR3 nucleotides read TGTGCCAGCAGCAAAGGGGGCAGGGACACTTCCTACGAGCAGTACTTC. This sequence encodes CASSKGGRDTSYEQYF.

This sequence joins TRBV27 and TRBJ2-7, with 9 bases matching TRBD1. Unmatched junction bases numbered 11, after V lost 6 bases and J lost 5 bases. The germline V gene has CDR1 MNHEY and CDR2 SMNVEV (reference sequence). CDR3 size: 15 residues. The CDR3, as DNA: TGTGCCAGCAGGGGCGGGACAGGGACTCCCCACGAGCAGTACTTC. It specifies CASRGGTGTPHEQYF.

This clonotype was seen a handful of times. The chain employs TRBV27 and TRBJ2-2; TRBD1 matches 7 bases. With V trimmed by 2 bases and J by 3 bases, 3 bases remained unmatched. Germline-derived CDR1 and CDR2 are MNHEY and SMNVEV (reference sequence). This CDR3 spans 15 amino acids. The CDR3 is CASSLDREYTGELFF. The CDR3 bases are TGTGCCAGCAGTTTAGACAGGGAGTACACCGGGGAGCTGTTTTTT.

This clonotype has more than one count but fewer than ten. The CDR3 sequence is CASSVGTAQDTQYF. The CDR3 DNA reads TGTGCCAGCAGCGTAGGAACAGCGCAAGATACGCAGTATTTT. V and J are TRBV9 and TRBJ2-3; no definite D call. Germline V CDR1 and CDR2: SGDLS, YYNGEE. Deletions cut 0 bases from V and 5 bases from J, with 10 bases between. CDR3 length: 14 residues.

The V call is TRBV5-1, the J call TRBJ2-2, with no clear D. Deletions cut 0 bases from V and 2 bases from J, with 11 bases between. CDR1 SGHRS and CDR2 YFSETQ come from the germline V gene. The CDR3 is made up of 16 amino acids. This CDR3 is CASSLARAVNTGELFF. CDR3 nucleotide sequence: TGCGCCAGCAGCTTGGCCCGGGCAGTTAACACCGGGGAGCTGTTTTTT.

CDR3 loop: CASSVRHTEAFF. The CDR3 DNA is TGTGCCAGCAGCGTTAGGCACACTGAAGCTTTCTTT. The chain couples TRBV12-3 or TRBV12-4 to TRBJ1-1; D is undetermined. Trimming took off 6 bases at V and 3 bases at J, with 8 bases between the two ends. The CDR3 totals 12 residues.

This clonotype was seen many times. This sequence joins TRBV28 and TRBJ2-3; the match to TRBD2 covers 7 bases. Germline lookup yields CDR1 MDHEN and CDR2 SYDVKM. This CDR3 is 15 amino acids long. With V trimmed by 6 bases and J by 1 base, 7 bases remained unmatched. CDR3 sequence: CASSSLGGGTDTQYF. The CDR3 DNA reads TGTGCCAGCAGCTCGTTGGGGGGGGGCACAGATACGCAGTATTTT.

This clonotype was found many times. CDR3 in amino acids: CASSLSMAASSPLHF. The CDR3 nucleotides read TGTGCCAGCAGTTTATCCATGGCCGCCTCTTCACCCCTCCACTTT. The V call is TRBV27, the J call TRBJ1-6; D gene uncertain. The CDR3 totals 15 residues. The germline V and J ends were trimmed by 0 bases and 9 bases, with 12 bases remaining between them. CDR1 MNHEY and CDR2 SMNVEV come from the germline V gene (reference sequence).

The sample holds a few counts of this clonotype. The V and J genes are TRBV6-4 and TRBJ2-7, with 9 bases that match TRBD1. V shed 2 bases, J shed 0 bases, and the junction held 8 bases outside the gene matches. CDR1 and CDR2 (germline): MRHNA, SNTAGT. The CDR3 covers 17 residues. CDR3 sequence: CASSDLSDRGVSYEQYF. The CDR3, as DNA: TGTGCCAGCAGTGACCTTTCCGACAGGGGGGTCTCCTACGAGCAGTACTTC.

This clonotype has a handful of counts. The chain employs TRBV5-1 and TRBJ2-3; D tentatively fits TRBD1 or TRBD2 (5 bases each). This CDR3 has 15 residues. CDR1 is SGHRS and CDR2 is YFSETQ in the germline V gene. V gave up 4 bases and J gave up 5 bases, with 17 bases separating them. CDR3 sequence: CASSRDDQPVDTQYF. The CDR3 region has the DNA TGCGCCAGCAGCCGGGACGACCAGCCAGTAGATACGCAGTATTTT.

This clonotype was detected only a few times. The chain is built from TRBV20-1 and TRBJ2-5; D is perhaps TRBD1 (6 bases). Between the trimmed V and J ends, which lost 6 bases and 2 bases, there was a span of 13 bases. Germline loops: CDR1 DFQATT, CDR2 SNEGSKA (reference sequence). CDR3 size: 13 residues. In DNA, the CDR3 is TGCAGTGCCCCCATCAGGGGACAAGAGACCCAGTACTTC. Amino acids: CSAPIRGQETQYF.

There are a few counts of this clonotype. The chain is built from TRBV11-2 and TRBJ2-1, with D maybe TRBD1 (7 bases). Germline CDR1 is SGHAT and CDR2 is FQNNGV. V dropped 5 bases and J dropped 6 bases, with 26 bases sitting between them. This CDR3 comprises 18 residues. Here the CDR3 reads CASSRRGVGFSRLNEQFF. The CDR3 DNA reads TGTGCCAGCAGCCGCAGGGGGGTAGGCTTTTCCAGGCTCAATGAGCAGTTCTTC.

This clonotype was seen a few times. CDR3 nucleotides: TGTGCCAGCAGATCTCGACAAGGGGACGGGGAGACCCAGTACTTC. Its protein is CASRSRQGDGETQYF. The chain recombines TRBV12-3 or TRBV12-4 with TRBJ2-5; the D gene could be TRBD1 or TRBD2 (5 bases each). Trimming took 6 bases from V and 5 from J, leaving 19 bases between them. This CDR3 is 15 amino acids long.